Described below is a single T cell receptor beta chain sequence and its context. Other DNA variants within this sample encode the same CDR3. The data are from a study of blood T cell repertoires in COVID-19. The wider study: The origin of the acute and convalescent COVID-19 samples was the United States, Italy and Spain. PBMCs, B-cell-depleted T cells, or T cells provided the cDNA or gDNA that made up the material.

As processed by the authors: Reference gene primer amplification gave estimated nucleated cell counts. TCRdb keeps only in-frame clones here, not all; method: immunoSEQ multiplex PCR. That table furnishes V, J and clone size, whereas the DNA furnished D and trimming. In the table there are about 130,000 clones, approximately 82% of which are singletons. The length of the CDR3 is 14 residues. V shed 6 bases and J shed 0 bases, with 11 bases lying between them. Germline lookup yields CDR1 SNHLY and CDR2 FYNNEI. Material for sequencing was peripheral blood. The chain couples TRBV2 to TRBJ1-1; the D gene is possibly TRBD1 (6 bases). The receptor comes from a man in his fifties or sixties who had recovered from COVID-19. CDR3: CASSPDSLNTEAFF. For the CDR3, the DNA is TGTGCCAGCAGCCCGGACAGCCTGAACACTGAAGCTTTCTTT.